These T cell receptor beta chains were read from a single sample in a study of long-term antiretroviral therapy in people with HIV. Assay used: immunoSEQ multiplex PCR; TCRdb lists only in-frame clones, some missing. The sample shows 17,000 or so clones, 85% to 90% of them seen only once. The sequencing here drew on unsorted PBMCs, taken 4.2 years after starting antiretroviral therapy. The receptors stem from a man aged 50 to 59 with HIV. The CDR3 runs from the conserved cysteine through the conserved F or W. A D gene is named only where the DNA matches it firmly.

>TRBV25-1|TRBJ1-2|NA
CASSEFYGYTF
TGTGCCAGCAGTGAGTTCTATGGCTACACCTTC
>TRBV4-1|TRBJ1-1|NA
CASSQVMNTEAFF
TGCGCCAGCAGCCAAGTCATGAACACTGAAGCTTTCTTT
>TRBV6-1|TRBJ2-3|NA
CASSGTGDTQYF
TGTGCCAGCAGTGGGACGGGGGATACGCAGTATTTT
>TRBV5-4|TRBJ1-1|NA
CASSPRGTEAFF
TGTGCCAGCAGCCCCAGGGGCACTGAAGCTTTCTTT
>TRBV27|TRBJ1-1|TRBD1
CASSPGTGVTEAFF
TGTGCCAGCAGTCCCGGGACAGGGGTCACTGAAGCTTTCTTT
>TRBV5-4|TRBJ2-3|TRBD2
CASSPSGGARDTQYF
TGTGCCAGCAGCCCCTCGGGGGGGGCCAGGGATACGCAGTATTTT
>TRBV5-1|TRBJ1-2|TRBD1
CASSRDRANYGYTF
TGCGCCAGCAGCCGGGACAGGGCTAACTATGGCTACACCTTC
>TRBV7-9|TRBJ1-2|TRBD1
CASSPSGTGPVYGYTF
TGTGCCAGCAGCCCCTCCGGGACAGGACCCGTCTATGGCTACACCTTC
>TRBV4-1|TRBJ2-7|TRBD1
CASSPVPGQGASYEQYF
TGCGCCAGCAGCCCCGTTCCGGGACAGGGAGCCTCCTACGAGCAGTACTTC
>TRBV27|TRBJ2-3|NA
CASSLSPGFTDTQYF
TGTGCCAGCAGTTTATCCCCGGGGTTCACAGATACGCAGTATTTT
>TRBV11-2|TRBJ1-5|NA
CASSLDDKGLAGEGNQPQHF
TGTGCCAGCAGCTTAGATGACAAAGGCTTAGCTGGGGAGGGCAATCAGCCCCAGCATTTT
>TRBV6-6|TRBJ2-7|TRBD1
CASSPTPGTGYSEQYF
TGTGCCAGCAGCCCAACTCCCGGGACAGGGTACAGCGAGCAGTACTTC
>TRBV4-1|TRBJ2-3|TRBD2
CASSQVVAGRSGDTQYF
TGCGCCAGCAGCCAAGTTGTAGCGGGGAGATCGGGAGATACGCAGTATTTT
>TRBV29-1|TRBJ2-1|NA
CSVEGGDSTYNEQFF
TGCAGCGTTGAGGGGGGGGACAGTACCTACAATGAGCAGTTCTTC
>TRBV6-5|TRBJ1-5|NA
CASSLLGNQPQHF
TGTGCCAGCAGCCTACTTGGCAATCAGCCCCAGCATTTT